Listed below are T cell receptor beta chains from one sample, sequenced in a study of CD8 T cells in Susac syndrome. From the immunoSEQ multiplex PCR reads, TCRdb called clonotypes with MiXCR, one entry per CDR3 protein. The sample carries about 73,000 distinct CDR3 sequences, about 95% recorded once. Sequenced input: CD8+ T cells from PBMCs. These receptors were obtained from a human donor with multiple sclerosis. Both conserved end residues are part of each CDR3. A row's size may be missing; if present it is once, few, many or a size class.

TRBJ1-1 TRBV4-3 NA CASSQLLNIPGGTEAFF
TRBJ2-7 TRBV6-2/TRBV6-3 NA CASSLPQEGEQYF
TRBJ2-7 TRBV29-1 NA CSVTRDSTYEQYF
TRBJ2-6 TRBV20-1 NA CSAMLRGDGANVLTF
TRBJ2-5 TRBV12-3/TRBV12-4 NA CASSPGPETQYF
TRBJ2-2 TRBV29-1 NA CSATLGDRGTGELFF
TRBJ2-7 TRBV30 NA CAWDPIGSGEQYF
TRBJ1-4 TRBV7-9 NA CASSFLVGQGNEKLFF
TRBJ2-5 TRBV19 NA CASSLRQWGKETQYF
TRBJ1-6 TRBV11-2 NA CASSPGVNSPLHF
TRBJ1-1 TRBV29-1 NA CSVFLYGNEAFF
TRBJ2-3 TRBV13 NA CASSAEGADTQYF
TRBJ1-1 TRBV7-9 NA CASSLLRETEAFF
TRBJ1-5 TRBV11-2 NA CASSYPDSGGDNQPQHF
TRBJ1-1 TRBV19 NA CATGLGLNTEAFF
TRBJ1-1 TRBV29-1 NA CSGDSMNTEAFF
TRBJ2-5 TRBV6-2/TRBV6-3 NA CASSYDGYPGQQETQYF
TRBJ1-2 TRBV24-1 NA CATSSPGTVLVHGYTF
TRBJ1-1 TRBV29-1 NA CSVPDHSGEAFF
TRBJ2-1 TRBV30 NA CAWRLAGGPYEQFF
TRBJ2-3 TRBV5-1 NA CASSLDQKAHLTDTQYF
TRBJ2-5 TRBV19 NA CASSIPQQETQYF
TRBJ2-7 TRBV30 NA CASKEGFGYEQYF
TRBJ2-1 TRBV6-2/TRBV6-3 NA CASSRSDYNNEQFF
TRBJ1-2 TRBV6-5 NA CASRGDYGYTF
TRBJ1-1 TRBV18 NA CASSPSPATEAFF
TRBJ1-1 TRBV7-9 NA CASTRTGDNTEAFF
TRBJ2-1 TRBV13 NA CAAGHNSYNEQFF
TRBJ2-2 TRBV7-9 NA CASSLLGATTGELFF
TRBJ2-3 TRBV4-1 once CASSPFPAVLGDTQYF
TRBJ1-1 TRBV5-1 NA CASSLHPQGGNTEAFF
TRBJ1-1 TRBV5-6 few CASSRGLNTEAFF
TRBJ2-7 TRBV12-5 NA CASQGSYEQYF
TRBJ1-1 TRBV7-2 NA CASSFHRVINTEAFF
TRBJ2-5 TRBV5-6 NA CASSFTTGETQYF
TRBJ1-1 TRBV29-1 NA CSVPGDRGGNTEAFF
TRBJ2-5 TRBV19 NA CASSIRLDGPYQETQYF
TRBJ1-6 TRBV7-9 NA CASSLVETGSGSPLHF
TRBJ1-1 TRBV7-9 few CASSLTGNTEAFF
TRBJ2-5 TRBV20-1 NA CSASWTNREMETQYF
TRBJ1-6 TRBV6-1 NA CASSPEGTGYLSSYNSPLHF
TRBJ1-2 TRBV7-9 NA CASSLGSTTGYGYTF
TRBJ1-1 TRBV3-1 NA CASSQYKIGTGTAYEAFF
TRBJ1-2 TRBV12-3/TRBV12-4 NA CASSQPGYGYTF
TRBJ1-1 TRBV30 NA CAGQPGEGPEAFF
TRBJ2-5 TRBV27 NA CASSSWDSQETQYF
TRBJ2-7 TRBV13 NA CASSSGQSSYEQYF
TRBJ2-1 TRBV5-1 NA CASSFTGTDNEQFF
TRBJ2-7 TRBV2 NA CAQTGTGTYEQYF
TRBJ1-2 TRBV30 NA CAWSVTSGYYGYTF
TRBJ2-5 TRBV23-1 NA CASSQGAGGDQETQYF
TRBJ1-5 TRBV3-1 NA CASSQGPGSASDQPQHF
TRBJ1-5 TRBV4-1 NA CASSQDGYQPQHF
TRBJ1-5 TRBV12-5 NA CASGFENQPQHF